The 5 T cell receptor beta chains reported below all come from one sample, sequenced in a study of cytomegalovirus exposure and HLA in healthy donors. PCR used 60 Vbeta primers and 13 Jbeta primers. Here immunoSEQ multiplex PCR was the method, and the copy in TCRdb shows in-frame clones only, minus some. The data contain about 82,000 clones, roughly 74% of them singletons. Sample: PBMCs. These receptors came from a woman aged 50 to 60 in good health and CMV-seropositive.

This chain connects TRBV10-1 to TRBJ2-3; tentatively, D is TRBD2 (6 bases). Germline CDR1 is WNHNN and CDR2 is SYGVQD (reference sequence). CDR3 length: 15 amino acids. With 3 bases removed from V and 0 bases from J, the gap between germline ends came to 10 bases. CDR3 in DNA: TGCGCCAGCAGTGACGGCGGGATAAGCACAGATACGCAGTATTTT. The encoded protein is CASSDGGISTDTQYF.

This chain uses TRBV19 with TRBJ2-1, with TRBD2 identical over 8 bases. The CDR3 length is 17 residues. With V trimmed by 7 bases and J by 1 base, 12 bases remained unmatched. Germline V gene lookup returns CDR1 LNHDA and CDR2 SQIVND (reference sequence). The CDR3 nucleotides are TGTGCCAGTACCAAACGGGGGGTAGCGGGGTCCTACAATGAGCAGTTCTTC. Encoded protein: CASTKRGVAGSYNEQFF.

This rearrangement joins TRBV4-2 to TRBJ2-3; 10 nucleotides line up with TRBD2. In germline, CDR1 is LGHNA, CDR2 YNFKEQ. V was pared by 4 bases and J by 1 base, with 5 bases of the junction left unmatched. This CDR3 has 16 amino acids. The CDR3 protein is CASSRDTSGGTDTQYF. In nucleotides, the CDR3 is TGTGCCAGCAGCCGAGACACTAGCGGGGGCACAGATACGCAGTATTTT.

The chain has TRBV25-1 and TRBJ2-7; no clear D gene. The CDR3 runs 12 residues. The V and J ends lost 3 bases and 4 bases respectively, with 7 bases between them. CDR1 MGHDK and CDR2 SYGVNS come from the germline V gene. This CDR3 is CASSDYDYEQYF. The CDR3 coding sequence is TGTGCCAGCAGTGACTATGATTACGAGCAGTACTTC.

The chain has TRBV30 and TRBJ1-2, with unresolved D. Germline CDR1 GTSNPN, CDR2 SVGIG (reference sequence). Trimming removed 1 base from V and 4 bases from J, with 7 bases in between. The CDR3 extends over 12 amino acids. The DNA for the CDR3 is TGTGCCTGGAGTGGAAGTAGCTATGGCTACACCTTC. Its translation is CAWSGSSYGYTF.